The entry below describes one TCR beta chain. Antigen specificity is unknown. After constant-region reverse-primer amplification, full-length variable regions underwent semi-nested PCR with Nested Universal Primer A. A single record per CDR3 protein comes from TCRdb applying MiXCR to the 5' RACE reads. The sample has roughly 5,700 distinct CDR3 sequences, roughly 34% seen once. Study-level points and caveats: The larger-cohort validation was restricted to a single TCR beta V-J rearrangement rather than whole repertoires. Tumor Treg TCRs overlapped most with tumor naive CD4+ cells.

V lost 6 bases, J lost 5 bases, and 9 bases lay in between. Germline loops: CDR1 DFQATT, CDR2 SNEGSKA (reference sequence). The CDR3 spans 11 residues. The receptor was isolated from a female donor with breast cancer. V gene TRBV20-1 combines with J gene TRBJ2-3; perhaps TRBD2 as D (6 bases). Sequenced input: memory CD4+ T cells sorted from blood. The subset here: memory CD4+ T cells, CD4+CD45RO+CD25-. The CDR3 here is CSARRGDTQYF. For the CDR3, the DNA is TGCAGTGCCAGGAGGGGAGATACGCAGTATTTT.